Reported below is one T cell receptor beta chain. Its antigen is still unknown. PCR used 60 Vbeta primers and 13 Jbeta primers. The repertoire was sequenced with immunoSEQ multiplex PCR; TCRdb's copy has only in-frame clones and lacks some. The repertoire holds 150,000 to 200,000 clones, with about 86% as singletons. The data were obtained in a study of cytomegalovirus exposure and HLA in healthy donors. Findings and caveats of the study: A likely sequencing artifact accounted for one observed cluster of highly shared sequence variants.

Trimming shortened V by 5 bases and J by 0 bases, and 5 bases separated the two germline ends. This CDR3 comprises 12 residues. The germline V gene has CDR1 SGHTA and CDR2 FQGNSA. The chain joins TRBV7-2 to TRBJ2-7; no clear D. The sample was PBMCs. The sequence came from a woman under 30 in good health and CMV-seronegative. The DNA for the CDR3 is TGTGCCAGCAGCGTCTACTCCTACGAGCAGTACTTC. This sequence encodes CASSVYSYEQYF.